The next 13 T cell receptor beta chains were all read from a single sample in a study of blood T cell repertoires in COVID-19. Assay: immunoSEQ multiplex PCR; the TCRdb copy retains only in-frame clones and omits some. This sample has approximately 92,000 clones, with roughly 84% found just once. Input material: peripheral blood. The receptors derive from a man aged 65 to 85 with active or convalescent COVID-19.

This chain joins TRBV12-3 or TRBV12-4 and TRBJ1-6; tentative D call: TRBD1 (6 bases). Deletions cut 4 bases from V and 9 bases from J, with 10 bases between. The CDR3 runs to 13 residues. The CDR3 spells CASSSRGGSPLHF. The CDR3 DNA sequence: TGTGCCAGCAGTTCCAGGGGCGGTTCACCCCTCCACTTT.

Details on this clone: This specimen includes other DNA sequences encoding the same CDR3. The chain recombines TRBV18 with TRBJ2-5, with TRBD1 as a possible D gene (6 bases). Germline values: CDR1 KGHSH, CDR2 LQKENI. The CDR3 extends over 13 amino acids. Trimming stripped 2 bases from V and 2 bases from J, with 6 bases between. CDR3 nucleotide sequence: TGTGCCAGCTCACCAGGACAGCAAGAGACCCAGTACTTC. It specifies CASSPGQQETQYF.

This chain uses TRBV29-1 with TRBJ1-1; perhaps TRBD1 as D (6 bases). V was trimmed by 3 bases and J by 4 bases, leaving 18 bases between them. The CDR3 covers 15 residues. Germline CDR1 and CDR2: SQVTM and ANQGSEA. DNA for the CDR3: TGCAGCGTTGATAGTTCAGGGGCAAAGGGCACTGAAGCTTTCTTT. It encodes CSVDSSGAKGTEAFF.

The V and J genes are TRBV2 and TRBJ1-2; unclear D gene. Germline assignment: CDR1 SNHLY and CDR2 FYNNEI. The length of the CDR3 is 13 residues. V gave up 2 bases and J gave up 5 bases, with 9 bases separating them. The CDR3 loop reads CASSENREYGYTF. The CDR3 coding sequence is TGTGCCAGCAGTGAAAACAGAGAGTATGGCTACACCTTC.

This clone was observed a handful of times. Distinct nucleotide sequences in the sample also encode this CDR3. The chain uses TRBV29-1 and TRBJ2-7, with 7 bases matching TRBD1. Losses at the gene ends were 4 bases for V and 1 base for J; bases not matched to a gene: 1. The CDR3 totals 12 residues. The germline CDR1 and CDR2 sequences are SQVTM and ANQGSEA. CDR3 sequence reads: CSVGDSSYEQYF. In DNA, the CDR3 is TGCAGCGTTGGGGACAGTTCCTACGAGCAGTACTTC.

The V call is TRBV5-4, the J call TRBJ1-2, with a weak D call TRBD1 (5 bases). Trimming pared 1 base from V and 6 bases from J, leaving 16 bases between. The germline CDR1 and CDR2 sequences are SGHNT and YYREEE (reference sequence). The CDR3 has 15 residues. CDR3 nucleotide sequence: TGTGCCAGCAGCTTGCGTTCGCAGGGATCGAATGGCTACACCTTC. Translation gives CASSLRSQGSNGYTF.

The genes are TRBV19 and TRBJ1-2; TRBD1 agrees at 7 bases. From germline, CDR1 is LNHDA and CDR2 SQIVND (reference sequence). This CDR3 region has 16 residues. V dropped 11 bases and J dropped 3; count of bases not matched to a gene: 18. CDR3 loop: CACQSTRGDSDYGYTF. The CDR3 nucleotides read TGTGCCTGTCAATCAACCCGCGGGGACAGCGACTATGGCTACACCTTC.

The rearrangement uses TRBV6-1 and TRBJ2-1; D may be TRBD2 (6 bases). Germline lookup yields CDR1 MNHNS and CDR2 SASEGT. This CDR3 spans 14 amino acids. Trimming pared 3 bases from V and 2 bases from J, leaving 8 bases between. The CDR3 spells CASSDSGTYNEQFF. CDR3 nucleotide sequence: TGTGCCAGCAGTGATAGCGGAACCTACAATGAGCAGTTCTTC.

The chain links TRBV3-1 (or the pseudogene TRBV3-2) to TRBJ2-3; TRBD2 agrees at 10 bases. V lost 5 bases and J lost 1; bases outside the gene matches: 3. Germline V CDR1 and CDR2: LGHDT, YNNKEL (reference sequence). The CDR3 has 15 amino acids. CDR3 bases: TGTGCCAGCAGCTTTGGACTAGCGGGCACAGATACGCAGTATTTT. It yields the protein CASSFGLAGTDTQYF.

The V and J genes are TRBV15 and TRBJ2-5; 10 nucleotides line up with TRBD1. Unmatched junction bases numbered 8, after V lost 3 bases and J lost 7 bases. The CDR3 has 15 residues. The germline V gene has CDR1 LNHNV and CDR2 YYDKDF (reference sequence). CDR3 amino acids: CATSSEGQGPGTQYF. For the CDR3, the DNA is TGTGCCACCAGCAGCGAGGGACAGGGGCCCGGGACCCAGTACTTC.

The chain is built from TRBV7-2 and TRBJ2-2; the D gene is possibly TRBD2 (6 bases). Germline CDR1 is SGHTA and CDR2 is FQGNSA. The CDR3 runs to 16 residues. The ends were cut back, 3 bases at V and 4 bases at J, with 15 bases in the middle. CDR3: CASSLAGTLITGELFF. CDR3 sequence (DNA): TGTGCCAGCAGCTTGGCCGGGACTCTCATCACCGGGGAGCTGTTTTTT.

The gene calls are TRBV7-2 and TRBJ2-5; tentatively, D is TRBD1 (5 bases). The CDR3 consists of 15 residues. Germline CDR1 is SGHTA and CDR2 is FQGNSA. V lost 1 base, J lost 4 bases, and 13 bases lay in between. DNA of the CDR3: TGTGCCAGCAGCTTAGAGATAGCAAGGGGAGAGACCCAGTACTTC. Amino acids: CASSLEIARGETQYF.

This chain uses TRBV3-1 (or the pseudogene TRBV3-2) with TRBJ2-3, with TRBD2 identical over 7 bases. Germline trimming cut 4 bases from V and 2 bases from J; bases unmatched to any gene: 9. The CDR3 has 16 amino acids. Germline V gene sequence: CDR1 LGHDT, CDR2 YNNKEL (reference sequence). Here the CDR3 DNA reads TGTGCCAGCAGCCGCCAAAGCGGGGCTATCACAGATACGCAGTATTTT. Amino acid sequence: CASSRQSGAITDTQYF.